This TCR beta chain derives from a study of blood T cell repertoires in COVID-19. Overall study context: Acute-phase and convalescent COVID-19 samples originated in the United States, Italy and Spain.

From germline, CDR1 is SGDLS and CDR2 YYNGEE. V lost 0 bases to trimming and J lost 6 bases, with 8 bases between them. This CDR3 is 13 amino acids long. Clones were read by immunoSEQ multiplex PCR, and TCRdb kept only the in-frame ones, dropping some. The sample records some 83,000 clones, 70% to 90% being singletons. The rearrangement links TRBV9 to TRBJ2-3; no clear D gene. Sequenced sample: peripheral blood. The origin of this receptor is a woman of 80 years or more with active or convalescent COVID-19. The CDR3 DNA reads TGTGCCAGCAGCGTAGAGATCGGGGATACGCAGTATTTT. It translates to CASSVEIGDTQYF.